The 22 T cell receptor beta chains below all came from one sample that was sequenced in a study of blood T cell repertoires in COVID-19. Libraries were prepared by immunoSEQ multiplex PCR; TCRdb keeps only in-frame clonotypes and omits some of them. The data contain roughly 70,000 clones, 80% to 95% of them singletons. Source material: peripheral blood. These receptors all stem from a man over 45 with COVID-19, enrolled during active disease.

The V call is TRBV7-9, the J call TRBJ1-2; TRBD1 is a possible D gene (5 bases). This CDR3 is 14 amino acids long. Germline V CDR1 and CDR2: SEHNR, FQNEAQ (reference sequence). The V end was cut by 2 bases, the J end by 3 bases, with 10 bases between. This CDR3 is CASSLYLGDYGYTF. CDR3 DNA sequence: TGTGCCAGCAGCTTATATCTAGGGGACTATGGCTACACCTTC.

V usage is TRBV27 and J usage is TRBJ1-6; D unclear. The germline gives CDR1 MNHEY, CDR2 SMNVEV (reference sequence). The CDR3 is 14 residues long. Trimming stripped 3 bases from V and 6 bases from J, with 9 bases between. The CDR3 nucleotides read TGTGCCAGCAGTTTCGAAGCCCCTAATTCACCCCTCCACTTT. This sequence encodes CASSFEAPNSPLHF.

V usage is TRBV6-2 or TRBV6-3 and J usage is TRBJ1-6; D gene uncertain. Trimming shortened V by 6 bases and J by 8 bases, and 11 bases separated the two germline ends. This CDR3 spans 13 amino acids. Germline CDR1 is MNHEY and CDR2 is SVGEGT. The CDR3 nucleotides are TGTGCCAGCAGCGCCCATCGAGATTCACCCCTCCACTTT. Protein sequence: CASSAHRDSPLHF.

The chain recombines TRBV11-2 with TRBJ2-1; 8 nucleotides agree with TRBD2. In germline, CDR1 is SGHAT, CDR2 FQNNGV. This CDR3 region has 15 residues. With 1 base clipped from V and 5 bases from J, the junction kept 4 bases outside the gene matches. Written as DNA, the CDR3 is TGTGCCAGCAGCTTAGTTGTAGCGGGAAACAATGAGCAGTTCTTC. Encoded protein: CASSLVVAGNNEQFF.

The V and J genes are TRBV6-5 and TRBJ1-1, with D unresolved. CDR1 and CDR2 (germline): MNHEY, SVGAGI. With 8 bases removed from V and 3 bases from J, the gap between germline ends came to 16 bases. The CDR3 extends over 14 amino acids. This CDR3 is CASRRREVHTEAFF. The CDR3, as DNA: TGTGCCAGCCGCCGACGGGAAGTTCACACTGAAGCTTTCTTT.

As DNA, the CDR3 is TGTGCCAGCAGCTTGGGGGACAGGGCACAAGAGACCCAGTACTTC. It encodes CASSLGDRAQETQYF. The chain links TRBV11-3 to TRBJ2-5; 9 bases match TRBD1. After removal of 3 bases from V and 2 bases from J, the junction contained 4 bases not matched to a gene. The CDR3 length is 15 residues. Germline loops: CDR1 SGHNT, CDR2 YENEEA.

The chain joins TRBV3-1 (or the pseudogene TRBV3-2) to TRBJ1-2, with 11 positions matching TRBD1. From germline, CDR1 is LGHDT and CDR2 YNNKEL (reference sequence). The CDR3 is 16 residues long. Trimming at V came to 1 base and at J to 7 bases, leaving 8 bases not matched to a gene. The CDR3 DNA reads TGTGCCAGCAGCCAAGGCTTGGGACAGGGGGTCGCTGGCTACACCTTC. As protein: CASSQGLGQGVAGYTF.

This clone came up once. The J gene is TRBJ1-4, the V gene TRBV6-2 or TRBV6-3, with 11 bases identical to TRBD1. Trimming cost V 6 bases and J 10 bases; bases outside gene matches: 4. This CDR3 contains 13 residues. CDR1 MNHEY and CDR2 SVGEGT come from the germline V gene. Written as DNA, the CDR3 is TGTGCCAGCAGCCTCGGGACAGGGGGAAAACTGTTTTTT. The encoded protein is CASSLGTGGKLFF.

V is TRBV25-1 and J is TRBJ2-2; 7 bases agree with TRBD1. With V trimmed by 6 bases and J by 6 bases, 4 bases remained unmatched. The V gene's germline CDR1 is MGHDK and CDR2 SYGVNS. This CDR3 has 13 amino acids. This chain's CDR3 is CASREGAAGELFF. CDR3 sequence (DNA): TGTGCCAGCAGAGAGGGGGCGGCCGGGGAGCTGTTTTTT.

The gene calls are TRBV4-3 and TRBJ2-7, with TRBD1 as a possible D gene (5 bases). Germline-derived CDR1 and CDR2 are LGHNA and YSLEER. The V and J ends lost 0 bases and 9 bases respectively, with 27 bases between them. The CDR3 has 18 residues. CDR3 loop: CASSQDLVQQDVLLWQYF. The CDR3 bases are TGCGCCAGCAGCCAAGATCTAGTTCAACAGGACGTTTTGTTATGGCAGTACTTC.

The chain employs TRBV11-2 and TRBJ1-1; 8 bases align to TRBD1. This CDR3 spans 17 amino acids. Germline V gene sequence: CDR1 SGHAT, CDR2 FQNNGV. The V gene end was trimmed by 5 bases and the J gene end by 4 bases; junction bases not matched to a gene: 15. CDR3 DNA: TGTGCCAGCAGCGGGGGGATCCAGACAGGGGTTCCCACTGAAGCTTTCTTT. This codes for CASSGGIQTGVPTEAFF.

This clone has only a few counts. The chain is built from TRBV11-2 and TRBJ2-5; TRBD2 agrees at 11 bases. V shed 5 bases, J shed 5 bases, and the junction held 16 bases outside the gene matches. The CDR3 has 18 residues. Looked up from germline, CDR1 is SGHAT and CDR2 is FQNNGV. CDR3 nucleotide sequence: TGTGCCAGCAGCACATTGATGGGACTAGCGGAAGGCGGGGAGACCCAGTACTTC. The encoded protein is CASSTLMGLAEGGETQYF.

The CDR3 DNA follows: TGTGCCAGTAGTCGCTGGGAGAGTGTAGCCAAAAACATTCAGTACTTC. Amino acids: CASSRWESVAKNIQYF. This chain joins TRBV19 and TRBJ2-4, with D tentatively TRBD2 (5 bases). This CDR3 is 16 amino acids long. Germline-derived CDR1 and CDR2 are LNHDA and SQIVND (reference sequence). The germline V and J ends were trimmed by 5 bases and 0 bases, with 14 bases remaining between them.

The gene calls are TRBV2 and TRBJ2-1; TRBD1 is a possible D gene (7 bases). Germline loops: CDR1 SNHLY, CDR2 FYNNEI. This CDR3 is 13 amino acids long. The V end was cut by 10 bases, the J end by 9 bases, with 19 bases between. CDR3 bases: TGTGCCACCCGAGGAGGCGGGACAGTTGAGCAGTTCTTC. Translated: CATRGGGTVEQFF.

The J gene is TRBJ1-4, the V gene TRBV5-1, with a weak D call TRBD1 (6 bases). Germline CDR1 is SGHRS and CDR2 is YFSETQ. V lost 1 base, J lost 7 bases, and 17 bases lay in between. CDR3 size: 16 residues. The CDR3 loop reads CASSLTTGHGREKLFF. The DNA of the CDR3 is TGCGCCAGCAGCTTGACCACAGGGCACGGGCGTGAAAAACTGTTTTTT.

This clone turned up a few times. V gene TRBV4-1 combines with J gene TRBJ1-1; 9 bases map to TRBD1. Germline V lookup: CDR1 MGHRA, CDR2 YSYEKL. V lost 4 bases to trimming and J lost 11 bases; unmatched junction nucleotides: 8. The CDR3 is 13 amino acids. In DNA, the CDR3 is TGCGCCAGCAGCCCAGGACAGGGGAACTATGCTTTCTTT. Amino acid sequence: CASSPGQGNYAFF.

The chain carries TRBV27 and TRBJ2-7; D might be TRBD2 (6 bases). Germline V gene data show CDR1 as MNHEY and CDR2 as SMNVEV (reference sequence). V lost 2 bases and J lost 3, with 11 bases in between. There are 14 residues in the CDR3. The CDR3: CASSLGGSFYEQYF. DNA for the CDR3: TGTGCCAGCAGTTTAGGGGGGTCCTTCTACGAGCAGTACTTC.

V is TRBV6-1 and J is TRBJ1-1; no reliable D call. Germline V gene lookup returns CDR1 MNHNS and CDR2 SASEGT. V shed 0 bases and J shed 11 bases, with 10 bases lying between them. CDR3 length: 12 amino acids. Written as DNA, the CDR3 is TGTGCCAGCAGTGAAGCCGAGTTCCGTGCTTTCTTT. It yields the protein CASSEAEFRAFF.

V and J are TRBV5-8 and TRBJ2-1; a possible D gene is TRBD1 (6 bases). Per the germline V gene, CDR1 is SGHTS and CDR2 is YDEGEE. Trimming stripped 4 bases from V and 4 bases from J, with 12 bases between. This CDR3 region has 14 residues. The DNA for the CDR3 is TGTGCCAGCAGCCCCCTGACAGGATACAATGAGCAGTTCTTC. Translation gives CASSPLTGYNEQFF.

DNA for the CDR3: TGTGCCAGCAGCCCCCTGACAGGGAGGAATGGCTACACCTTC. Protein sequence: CASSPLTGRNGYTF. The rearrangement links TRBV11-2 to TRBJ1-2; 7 bases agree with TRBD1. Trimming took 5 bases from V and 6 from J; bases not matched to a gene: 9. The CDR3 is 14 amino acids. Germline CDR1 and CDR2: SGHAT and FQNNGV.

The chain uses TRBV7-2 and TRBJ1-5, with 10 positions matching TRBD1. The ends lost 5 bases at V and 4 bases at J; junction bases unmatched: 5. The CDR3 is made up of 15 amino acids. Germline V lookup: CDR1 SGHTA, CDR2 FQGNSA. In nucleotides, the CDR3 is TGTGCCAGCAGCCCGACAGGGGGCGGGAATCAGCCCCAGCATTTT. It encodes CASSPTGGGNQPQHF.

V and J are TRBV5-1 and TRBJ2-3; D might be TRBD2 (7 bases). The germline gives CDR1 SGHRS, CDR2 YFSETQ. The CDR3 length is 16 residues. V lost 0 bases and J 3 bases, leaving 14 bases between the germline ends. The CDR3 protein is CASSLGGLAETDTQYF. For the CDR3, the DNA is TGCGCCAGCAGCTTGGGGGGGCTAGCGGAGACAGATACGCAGTATTTT. Combining the CDR3 with reference TRBV5-1 and TRBJ2-3 gives the whole variable domain KAGVTQTPRYLIKTRGQQVTLSCSPISGHRSVSWYQQTPGQGLQFLFEYFSETQRNKGNFPGRFSGRQFSNSRSEMNVSTLELGDSALYLCASSLGGLAETDTQYFGPGTRLTVL.